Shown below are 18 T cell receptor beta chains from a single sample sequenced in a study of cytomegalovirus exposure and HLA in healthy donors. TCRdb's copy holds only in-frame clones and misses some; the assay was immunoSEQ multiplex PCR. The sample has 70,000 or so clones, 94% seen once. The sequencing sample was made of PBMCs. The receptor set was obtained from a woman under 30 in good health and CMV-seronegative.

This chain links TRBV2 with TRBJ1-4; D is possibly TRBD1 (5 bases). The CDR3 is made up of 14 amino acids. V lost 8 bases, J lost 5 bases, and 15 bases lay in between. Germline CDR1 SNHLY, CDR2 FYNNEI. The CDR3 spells CASRQGSNNEKLFF. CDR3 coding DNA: TGTGCCAGCCGCCAGGGATCCAACAATGAAAAACTGTTTTTT.

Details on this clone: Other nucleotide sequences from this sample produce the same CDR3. The CDR3 DNA is TGTGCCTGGAAAGCTGCGGGCGCCCACTACGAGCAGTACTTC. Its translation: CAWKAAGAHYEQYF. This chain uses TRBV30 with TRBJ2-7, with D possibly TRBD2 on 5 matching bases. With 4 bases removed from V and 3 bases from J, the gap between germline ends came to 16 bases. Germline V CDR1 and CDR2: GTSNPN, SVGIG (reference sequence). This CDR3 is built from 14 residues.

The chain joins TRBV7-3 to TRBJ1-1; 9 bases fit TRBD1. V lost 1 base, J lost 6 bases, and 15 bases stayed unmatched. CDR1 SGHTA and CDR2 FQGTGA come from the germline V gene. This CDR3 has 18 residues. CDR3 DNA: TGTGCCAGCAGCTTAAAAGGGTCAATGGTGGGACAGGGAGCTGAAGCTTTCTTT. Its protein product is CASSLKGSMVGQGAEAFF.

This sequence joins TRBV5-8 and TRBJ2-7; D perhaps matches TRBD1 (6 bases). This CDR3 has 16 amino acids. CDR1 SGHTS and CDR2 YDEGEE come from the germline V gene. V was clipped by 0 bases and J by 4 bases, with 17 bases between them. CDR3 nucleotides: TGTGCCAGCAGCTTGGATGGGACATGGGGAGCTTACGAGCAGTACTTC. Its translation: CASSLDGTWGAYEQYF.

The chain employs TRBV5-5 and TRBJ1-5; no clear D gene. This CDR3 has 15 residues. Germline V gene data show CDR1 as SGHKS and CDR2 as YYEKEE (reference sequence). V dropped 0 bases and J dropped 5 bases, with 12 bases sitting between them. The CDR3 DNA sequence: TGTGCCAGCAGCTTGGAGTGGCTAGAGGATCAGCCCCAGCATTTT. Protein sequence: CASSLEWLEDQPQHF.

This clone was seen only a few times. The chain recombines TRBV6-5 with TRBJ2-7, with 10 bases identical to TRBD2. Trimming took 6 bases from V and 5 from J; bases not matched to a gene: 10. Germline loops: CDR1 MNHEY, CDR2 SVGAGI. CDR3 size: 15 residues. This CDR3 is CASRYTGTSADEQYF. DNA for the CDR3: TGTGCCAGCAGATACACCGGGACTAGCGCCGACGAGCAGTACTTC.

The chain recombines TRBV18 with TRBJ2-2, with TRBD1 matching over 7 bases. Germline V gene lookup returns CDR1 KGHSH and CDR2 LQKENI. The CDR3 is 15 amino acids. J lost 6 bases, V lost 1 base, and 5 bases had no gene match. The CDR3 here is CASSPLLQGAGELFF. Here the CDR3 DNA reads TGTGCCAGCTCACCACTTCTCCAGGGGGCCGGGGAGCTGTTTTTT.

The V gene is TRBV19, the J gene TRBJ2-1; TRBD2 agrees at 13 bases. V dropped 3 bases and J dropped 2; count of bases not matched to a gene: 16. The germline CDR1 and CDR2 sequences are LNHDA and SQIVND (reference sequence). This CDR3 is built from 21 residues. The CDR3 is CASSMVGLAGARTRPYNEQFF. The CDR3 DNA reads TGTGCCAGTAGTATGGTTGGACTAGCGGGGGCCCGGACACGGCCCTACAATGAGCAGTTCTTC.

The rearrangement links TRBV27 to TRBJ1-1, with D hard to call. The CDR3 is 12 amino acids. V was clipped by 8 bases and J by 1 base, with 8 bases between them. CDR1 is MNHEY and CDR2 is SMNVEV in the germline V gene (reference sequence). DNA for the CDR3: TGTGCCAGCTTTCGGGGGAACACTGAAGCTTTCTTT. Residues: CASFRGNTEAFF.

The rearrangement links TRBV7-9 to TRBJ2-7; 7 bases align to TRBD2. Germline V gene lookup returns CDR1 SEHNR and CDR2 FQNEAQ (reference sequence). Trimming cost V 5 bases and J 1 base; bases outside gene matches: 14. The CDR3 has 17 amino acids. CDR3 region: CASSPPDVTGGSYEQYF. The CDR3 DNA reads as TGTGCCAGCAGCCCCCCCGATGTGACGGGAGGTTCCTACGAGCAGTACTTC.

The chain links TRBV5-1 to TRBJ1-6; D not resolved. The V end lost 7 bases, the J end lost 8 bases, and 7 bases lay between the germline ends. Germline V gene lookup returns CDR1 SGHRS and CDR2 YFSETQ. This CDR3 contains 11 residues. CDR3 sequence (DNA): TGCGCCAGCGGCGAGGATTCACCCCTCCACTTT. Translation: CASGEDSPLHF.

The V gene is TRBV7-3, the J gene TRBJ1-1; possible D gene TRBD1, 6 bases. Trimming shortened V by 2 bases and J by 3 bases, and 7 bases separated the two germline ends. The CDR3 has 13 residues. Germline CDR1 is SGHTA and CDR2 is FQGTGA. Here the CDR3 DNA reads TGTGCCAGCAGCTTAGCAGGGGACACTGAAGCTTTCTTT. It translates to CASSLAGDTEAFF.

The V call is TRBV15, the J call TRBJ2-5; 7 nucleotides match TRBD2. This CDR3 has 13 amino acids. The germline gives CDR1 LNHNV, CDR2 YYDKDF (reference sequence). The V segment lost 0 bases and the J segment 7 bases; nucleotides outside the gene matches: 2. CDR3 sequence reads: CATSREGRGTQYF. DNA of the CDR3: TGTGCCACCAGCAGAGAGGGGAGGGGGACCCAGTACTTC.

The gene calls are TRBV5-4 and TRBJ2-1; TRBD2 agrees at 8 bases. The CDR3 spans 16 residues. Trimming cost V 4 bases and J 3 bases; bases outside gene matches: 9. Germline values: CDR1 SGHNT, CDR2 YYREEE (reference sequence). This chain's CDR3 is CASSALAELNYNEQFF. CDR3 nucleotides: TGTGCCAGCAGCGCACTAGCGGAGCTTAACTACAATGAGCAGTTCTTC.

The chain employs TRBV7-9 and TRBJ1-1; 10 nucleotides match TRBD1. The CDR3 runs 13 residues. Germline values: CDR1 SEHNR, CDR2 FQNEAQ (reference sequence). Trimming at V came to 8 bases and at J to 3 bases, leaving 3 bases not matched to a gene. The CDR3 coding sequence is TGTGCCAGCTTAGGACAGGGGGACACTGAAGCTTTCTTT. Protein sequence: CASLGQGDTEAFF.

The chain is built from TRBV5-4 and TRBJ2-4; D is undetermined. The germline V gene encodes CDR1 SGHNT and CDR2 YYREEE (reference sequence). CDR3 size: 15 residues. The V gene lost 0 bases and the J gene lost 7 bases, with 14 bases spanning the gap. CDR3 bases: TGTGCCAGCAGCTTGGGCGAATCCGCTTGGAACATTCAGTACTTC. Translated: CASSLGESAWNIQYF.

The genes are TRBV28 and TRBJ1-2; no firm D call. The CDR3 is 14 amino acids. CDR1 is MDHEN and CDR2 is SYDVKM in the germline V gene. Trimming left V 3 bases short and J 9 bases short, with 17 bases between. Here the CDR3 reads CASSFERQRYSYTF. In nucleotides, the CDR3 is TGTGCCAGCAGTTTTGAGCGCCAAAGATACAGCTACACCTTC.

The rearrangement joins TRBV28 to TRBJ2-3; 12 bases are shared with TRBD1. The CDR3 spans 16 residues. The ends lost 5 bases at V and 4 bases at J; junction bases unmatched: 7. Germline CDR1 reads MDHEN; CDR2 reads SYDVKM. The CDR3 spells CASSQPGQGAADTQYF. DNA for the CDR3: TGTGCCAGCAGTCAGCCGGGACAGGGGGCCGCAGATACGCAGTATTTT.